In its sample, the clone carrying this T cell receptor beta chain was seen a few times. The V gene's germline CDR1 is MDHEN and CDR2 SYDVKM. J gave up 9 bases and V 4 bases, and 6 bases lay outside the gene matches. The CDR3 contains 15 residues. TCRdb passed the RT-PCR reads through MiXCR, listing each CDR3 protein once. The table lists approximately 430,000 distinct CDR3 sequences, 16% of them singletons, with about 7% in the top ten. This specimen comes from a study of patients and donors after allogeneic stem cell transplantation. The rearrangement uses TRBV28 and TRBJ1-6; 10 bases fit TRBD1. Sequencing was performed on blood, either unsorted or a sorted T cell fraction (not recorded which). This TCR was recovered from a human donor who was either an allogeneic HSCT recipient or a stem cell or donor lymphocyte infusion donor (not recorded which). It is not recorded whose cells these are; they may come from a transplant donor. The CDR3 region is CASSSSTGGGSPLHF. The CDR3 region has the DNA TGTGCCAGCAGTTCCTCGACAGGGGGCGGTTCACCCCTCCACTTT.